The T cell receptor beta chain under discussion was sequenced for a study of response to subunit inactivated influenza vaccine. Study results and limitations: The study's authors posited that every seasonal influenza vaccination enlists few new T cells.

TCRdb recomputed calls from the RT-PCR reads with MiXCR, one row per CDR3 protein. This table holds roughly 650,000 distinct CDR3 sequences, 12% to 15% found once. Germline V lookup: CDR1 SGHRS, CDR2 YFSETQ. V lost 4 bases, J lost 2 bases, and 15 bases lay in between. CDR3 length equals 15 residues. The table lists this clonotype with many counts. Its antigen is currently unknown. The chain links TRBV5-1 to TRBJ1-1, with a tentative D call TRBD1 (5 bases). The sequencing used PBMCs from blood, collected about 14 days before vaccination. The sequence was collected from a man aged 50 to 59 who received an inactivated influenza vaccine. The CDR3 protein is CASSLGGVKNTEAFF. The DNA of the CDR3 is TGCGCCAGCAGCCTCGGGGGAGTCAAAAACACTGAAGCTTTCTTT.